The 29 T cell receptor beta chains below were found in one sample sequenced in a study of OX40 agonist ivuxolimab in advanced cancers. Measured with immunoSEQ multiplex PCR; TCRdb has only the in-frame clones, and not every one. The sample yields tens of thousands of clones, approximately 81% seen once. Sample: CD4+ or CD8+ T cells sorted from blood, taken in a trial of the OX40 agonist ivuxolimab. These receptor sequences come from an adult with an advanced solid tumor such as melanoma, head and neck, liver or kidney cancer.

About this clone: A much larger clone differs by one base, so this may be a read error. The same CDR3 arises from other DNA sequences in this sample as well. The chain links TRBV19 to TRBJ1-5; D call uncertain. Germline CDR1 and CDR2: LNHDA and SQIVND (reference sequence). V was shortened by 9 bases and J by 6 bases, with 6 bases between the two germline ends. The CDR3 loop spans 10 amino acids. In DNA form, the CDR3 reads TGTGCCAGCAATTCTCAGCCCCAGCATTTT. Its protein is CASNSQPQHF.

V is TRBV29-1 and J is TRBJ1-1; no clear D. V was clipped by 5 bases and J by 6 bases, with 13 bases between them. Germline V gives CDR1 SQVTM, CDR2 ANQGSEA. The length of the CDR3 is 12 residues. The CDR3 DNA sequence: TGCAGCGTTAATTCGGGCACCGCTGAAGCTTTCTTT. Amino acid sequence: CSVNSGTAEAFF.

V usage is TRBV2 and J usage is TRBJ2-7; no clear D. The CDR3 has 11 amino acids. Germline CDR1 and CDR2: SNHLY and FYNNEI. The V end lost 5 bases, the J end lost 7 bases, and 9 bases lay between the germline ends. The DNA of the CDR3 is TGTGCCAGCAGTTACGACTCTGAGCAGTACTTC. This encodes CASSYDSEQYF.

A remark on this clone: A read error is possible here, since a much larger clone lies one base away. Other DNA sequences in the sample encode the same CDR3. CDR3 DNA: TGCGCCAGCAGCTTGGGACAAGTACGAGAGCAGTACTTC. It yields the protein CASSLGQVREQYF. The chain recombines TRBV5-1 with TRBJ2-7; D gene uncertain. This CDR3 spans 13 amino acids. The V end was cut by 0 bases, the J end by 7 bases, with 11 bases between. CDR1 and CDR2 from the germline V gene are SGHRS and YFSETQ.

V usage is TRBV29-1 and J usage is TRBJ1-5, with D possibly TRBD1 on 6 matching bases. The germline V and J ends were trimmed by 3 bases and 2 bases, with 11 bases remaining between them. From germline, CDR1 is SQVTM and CDR2 ANQGSEA. CDR3 length: 14 residues. CDR3 nucleotide sequence: TGCAGCGTTGAGGTACAGGGAGGCAATCAGCCCCAGCATTTT. It specifies CSVEVQGGNQPQHF. Together with reference TRBV29-1 and TRBJ1-5, the CDR3 gives the full variable domain: SAVISQKPSRDICQRGTSLTIQCQVDSQVTMMFWYRQQPGQSLTLIATANQGSEATYESGFVIDKFPISRPNLTFSTLTVSNMSPEDSSIYLCSVEVQGGNQPQHFGDGTRLSIL.

The rearrangement uses TRBV5-1 and TRBJ1-2; unclear D gene. Per the germline V gene, CDR1 is SGHRS and CDR2 is YFSETQ. The length of the CDR3 is 14 residues. Trimming shortened V by 5 bases and J by 2 bases, and 13 bases separated the two germline ends. CDR3: CASRLNELNYGYTF. The CDR3 DNA reads TGCGCCAGCAGGTTAAACGAACTCAACTATGGCTACACCTTC.

The chain couples TRBV7-2 to TRBJ1-1, with D maybe TRBD1 (6 bases). This CDR3 is 13 amino acids long. CDR1 is SGHTA, CDR2 FQGNSA, per germline. V was shortened by 1 base and J by 5 bases, with 8 bases between the two germline ends. CDR3 bases: TGTGCCAGCAGCTTAGGCGGACAGACTGAAGCTTTCTTT. This codes for CASSLGGQTEAFF.

This clone has more than one count but fewer than ten. V gene TRBV4-1 combines with J gene TRBJ2-5, with 8 bases aligning to TRBD1. Looked up from germline, CDR1 is MGHRA and CDR2 is YSYEKL. This CDR3 contains 17 residues. With 1 base clipped from V and 4 bases from J, the junction kept 11 bases outside the gene matches. The chain's CDR3 is CASSQVGTGGIGETQYF. The DNA of the CDR3 is TGCGCCAGCAGCCAAGTGGGGACAGGAGGGATTGGAGAGACCCAGTACTTC.

V usage is TRBV11-2 and J usage is TRBJ1-4, with D unresolved. Germline-derived CDR1 and CDR2 are SGHAT and FQNNGV. This CDR3 has 18 amino acids. V was pared by 5 bases and J by 0 bases, with 19 bases between. The CDR3 reads CASSIRAFRMATNEKLFF. The CDR3 DNA reads TGTGCCAGCAGCATTAGAGCGTTTAGAATGGCAACTAATGAAAAACTGTTTTTT.

The chain is built from TRBV6-1 and TRBJ2-7; TRBD1 or TRBD2 may be the D gene (6 bases each). Germline assignment: CDR1 MNHNS and CDR2 SASEGT. The ends were cut back, 8 bases at V and 6 bases at J, with 20 bases in the middle. CDR3 length equals 14 residues. DNA for the CDR3: TGTGCCAGCCAGTTCGGGGGCGGACGACCCGAGCAGTACTTC. Protein sequence: CASQFGGGRPEQYF.

V is TRBV27 and J is TRBJ1-1; D call uncertain. Germline-derived CDR1 and CDR2 are MNHEY and SMNVEV (reference sequence). The CDR3 has 12 amino acids. V was cut by 6 bases and J by 5 bases, with 10 bases left in between. The CDR3 bases are TGTGCCAGCAGCCGACCTGGAACTGAAGCTTTCTTT. It is translated as CASSRPGTEAFF.

V gene TRBV6-5 combines with J gene TRBJ1-2; D uncertain. The CDR3 sequence is 11 residues long. V was shortened by 8 bases and J by 3 bases, with 7 bases between the two germline ends. CDR1 and CDR2 (germline): MNHEY, SVGAGI. The CDR3 nucleotides read TGTGCCAGCGGCCGTGACTATGGCTACACCTTC. This gives the protein CASGRDYGYTF.

A word on this clone: The same CDR3 is also encoded by other DNA sequences in this sample. The chain uses TRBV10-1 and TRBJ2-2, with D hard to call. The CDR3 totals 12 residues. Germline V gives CDR1 WNHNN, CDR2 SYGVQD (reference sequence). V gave up 5 bases and J gave up 4 bases, with 5 bases separating them. The CDR3 sequence: CASSLGTGELFF. For the CDR3, the DNA is TGCGCCAGCAGTTTGGGCACCGGGGAGCTGTTTTTT.

The genes are TRBV11-1 and TRBJ2-5, with 7 bases that match TRBD1. V lost 1 base, J lost 5 bases, and 4 bases stayed unmatched. This CDR3 has 14 residues. Germline CDR1 reads SGHAT; CDR2 reads FQDESV (reference sequence). The CDR3 protein is CASSLGGGRETQYF. The DNA of the CDR3 is TGTGCCAGCAGCTTAGGAGGGGGCCGGGAGACCCAGTACTTC.

The genes are TRBV6-4 and TRBJ2-2, with TRBD1 as a possible D gene (6 bases). Germline V lookup: CDR1 MRHNA, CDR2 SNTAGT. V shed 6 bases and J shed 6 bases, with 14 bases lying between them. This CDR3 contains 14 residues. DNA for the CDR3: TGTGCCAGCAGGAAGGACAGTCTCCCCGGGGAGCTGTTTTTT. This translates into CASRKDSLPGELFF.

The chain employs TRBV11-2 and TRBJ2-1; D uncertain. The V end lost 0 bases, the J end lost 9 bases, and 18 bases lay between the germline ends. The CDR3 totals 16 residues. Germline V CDR1 and CDR2: SGHAT, FQNNGV. The CDR3 spells CASSLDRRNLGREQFF. Here the CDR3 DNA reads TGTGCCAGCAGCTTAGATCGTAGAAATCTAGGGCGTGAGCAGTTCTTC.

The V and J genes are TRBV28 and TRBJ2-7; D remains ambiguous. V lost 7 bases to trimming and J lost 7 bases, with 23 bases between them. Per the germline V gene, CDR1 is MDHEN and CDR2 is SYDVKM. The CDR3 length is 15 residues. CDR3 residues: CASTDKQNGVLEQYF. The CDR3 DNA follows: TGTGCCAGCACTGACAAGCAGAATGGGGTTCTAGAGCAGTACTTC. The full variable domain, in which reference TRBV28 and TRBJ2-7 provide the parts outside the CDR3, is DVKVTQSSRYLVKRTGEKVFLECVQDMDHENMFWYRQDPGLGLRLIYFSYDVKMKEKGDIPEGYSVSREKKERFSLILESASTNQTSMYLCASTDKQNGVLEQYFGPGTRLTVT.

The genes are TRBV18 and TRBJ2-7; D possibly corresponds to TRBD2 (5 bases). V shed 4 bases and J shed 4 bases, with 11 bases lying between them. This CDR3 spans 13 amino acids. The germline gives CDR1 KGHSH, CDR2 LQKENI. The CDR3 coding sequence is TGTGCCAGCTCACAAGCGGTCAATTACGAGCAGTACTTC. It encodes CASSQAVNYEQYF.

V gene TRBV7-3 combines with J gene TRBJ1-1; D gene ambiguous. Germline values: CDR1 SGHTA, CDR2 FQGTGA. The CDR3 is made up of 14 amino acids. The V end was cut by 2 bases, the J end by 6 bases, with 13 bases between. In DNA form, the CDR3 reads TGTGCCAGCAGCTTAGTATTTGAGTCTCCTGAAGCTTTCTTT. It yields the protein CASSLVFESPEAFF. Drawing the rest from reference TRBV7-3 and TRBJ1-1, the complete variable domain is GAGVSQTPSNKVTEKGKYVELRCDPISGHTALYWYRQSLGQGPEFLIYFQGTGAADDSGLPNDRFFAVRPEGSVSTLKIQRTERGDSAVYLCASSLVFESPEAFFGQGTRLTVV.

This sequence joins TRBV10-1 and TRBJ2-2; no clear D gene. The germline V gene encodes CDR1 WNHNN and CDR2 SYGVQD (reference sequence). The V end lost 6 bases, the J end lost 1 base, and 12 bases lay between the germline ends. This CDR3 comprises 15 residues. The CDR3 here is CASSPGWGNTGELFF. The CDR3 DNA is TGCGCCAGCAGCCCTGGCTGGGGGAACACCGGGGAGCTGTTTTTT.

The genes are TRBV4-2 and TRBJ1-4; D unclear. The V end was cut by 1 base, the J end by 0 bases, with 6 bases between. The CDR3 has 15 amino acids. Per the germline V gene, CDR1 is LGHNA and CDR2 is YNFKEQ. CDR3 amino acids: CASSQGIATNEKLFF. The CDR3 nucleotides are TGTGCCAGCAGCCAAGGGATTGCAACTAATGAAAAACTGTTTTTT.

The rearrangement links TRBV6-6 to TRBJ1-5, with D uncertain. The germline CDR1 and CDR2 sequences are MNHNY and SVGAGI (reference sequence). The CDR3 is 15 residues long. The V and J ends lost 6 bases and 7 bases respectively, with 19 bases between them. The CDR3 DNA sequence: TGTGCCAGCAGCCTAGGACCGCCGGCGCAGCAGCCCCAGCATTTT. Protein sequence: CASSLGPPAQQPQHF.

The chain is built from TRBV5-6 and TRBJ2-7; 7 bases agree with TRBD1. Unmatched junction bases numbered 6, after V lost 3 bases and J lost 0 bases. Germline V CDR1 and CDR2: SGHDT, YYEEEE. This CDR3 spans 15 amino acids. CDR3 protein: CASSSPGTDSYEQYF. CDR3 sequence (DNA): TGTGCCAGCAGCTCCCCGGGGACAGACTCCTACGAGCAGTACTTC.

The chain combines TRBV6-4 with TRBJ2-1; TRBD1 agrees at 7 bases. Germline V gene data show CDR1 as MRHNA and CDR2 as SNTAGT. The junction had 14 bases not matched to a gene; V was cut back by 2 bases and J by 10 bases. This CDR3 is built from 16 residues. The CDR3 spells CASSDVGTVAVREQFF. In nucleotides, the CDR3 is TGTGCCAGCAGTGACGTTGGGACAGTCGCGGTGAGGGAGCAGTTCTTC.

V gene TRBV6-5 combines with J gene TRBJ1-2, with D tentatively TRBD1 (5 bases). The CDR3 spans 15 residues. Trimming pared 2 bases from V and 7 bases from J, leaving 17 bases between. Germline V CDR1 and CDR2: MNHEY, SVGAGI. CDR3 sequence reads: CASSYRGRQRGGYTF. Here the CDR3 DNA reads TGTGCCAGCAGTTACCGGGGCAGGCAAAGGGGTGGCTACACCTTC.

The chain is built from TRBV27 and TRBJ2-2; D unresolved. CDR3 size: 14 residues. Germline V CDR1 and CDR2: MNHEY, SMNVEV (reference sequence). Trimming cost V 2 bases and J 2 bases, with 6 bases left between them. CDR3 sequence (DNA): TGTGCCAGCAGTTTAAGCTACAACACCGGGGAGCTGTTTTTT. Translating it yields CASSLSYNTGELFF.

The gene calls are TRBV21-1 and TRBJ2-3; the DNA was not compared with TRBD2, the D call given in the table. TRBV21-1 is recorded as a pseudogene. This CDR3 contains 20 residues. CDR3 sequence: CASSKKGRGRLCWGTDTQYF. The CDR3 bases are TGTGCCAGCAGCAAAAAGGGGAGGGGCCGTCTATGTTGGGGCACAGATACGCAGTATTTT.

The V gene is TRBV18, the J gene TRBJ1-3; no reliable D call. Looked up from germline, CDR1 is KGHSH and CDR2 is LQKENI. CDR3 length: 14 residues. Trimming left V 6 bases short and J 0 bases short, with 9 bases between. The CDR3 reads CASSPTDSGNTIYF. In nucleotides, the CDR3 is TGTGCCAGCTCCCCGACCGACTCTGGAAACACCATATATTTT.

A single count supports this clone. The chain combines TRBV29-1 with TRBJ2-3; D remains unclear. The CDR3 is 12 residues long. Trimming pared 6 bases from V and 4 bases from J, leaving 11 bases between. The germline gives CDR1 SQVTM, CDR2 ANQGSEA. Written as DNA, the CDR3 is TGCAGCGTGGCCGAGCGTCCAGATACGCAGTATTTT. It yields the protein CSVAERPDTQYF.